Shown below are 28 T cell receptor beta chains from a single sample sequenced in a study of T-cell memory formation after mild COVID-19. A single record per CDR3 protein comes from TCRdb applying MiXCR to the 5' RACE reads. Of 280,000 or so distinct CDR3 sequences listed, under 8.5% are singletons. The sequencing input was PBMCs or a T cell subset sorted from them (not recorded which). These TCRs come from a young man who had mild COVID-19 (a few samples of this study predate the infection). Cell type and time point are not known.

J is TRBJ2-5 and V is TRBV11-2; D is possibly TRBD2 (7 bases). The V and J ends lost 4 bases and 5 bases respectively, with 14 bases between them. The CDR3 extends over 14 amino acids. Looked up from germline, CDR1 is SGHAT and CDR2 is FQNNGV. The CDR3 region has the DNA TGTGCCAGCAGCTGGGGAGGGGGGCCCGAGACCCAGTACTTC. It yields the protein CASSWGGGPETQYF.

In its sample, this clonotype was seen a few times. The chain has TRBV7-9 and TRBJ1-5; TRBD1 might be the D (5 bases). The CDR3 extends over 13 amino acids. V gave up 5 bases and J gave up 6 bases, with 11 bases separating them. CDR1 is SEHNR and CDR2 is FQNEAQ in the germline V gene (reference sequence). For the CDR3, the DNA is TGTGCCAGCAGCCCTGGGGACGGTCAGCCCCAGCATTTT. The encoded protein is CASSPGDGQPQHF. The whole variable domain, filled in from reference TRBV7-9 and TRBJ1-5, reads DTGVSQNPRHKITKRGQNVTFRCDPISEHNRLYWYRQTLGQGPEFLTYFQNEAQLEKSRLLSDRFSAERPKGSFSTLEIQRTEQGDSAMYLCASSPGDGQPQHFGDGTRLSIL.

V gene TRBV5-1 combines with J gene TRBJ1-3; TRBD1 is a possible D gene (5 bases). From germline, CDR1 is SGHRS and CDR2 YFSETQ. The CDR3 runs to 16 residues. Trimming took off 0 bases at V and 3 bases at J, with 13 bases between the two ends. CDR3 nucleotides: TGCGCCAGCAGCTTGGCCGGGACGGCCCTTGGAAACACCATATATTTT. Translation gives CASSLAGTALGNTIYF.

V gene TRBV5-1 combines with J gene TRBJ1-5; a possible D gene is TRBD1 (5 bases). The CDR3 consists of 15 residues. V lost 4 bases and J lost 0, with 11 bases in between. The germline V gene has CDR1 SGHRS and CDR2 YFSETQ. The CDR3 bases are TGCGCCAGCAGCCTGGGGCCCTATAGCAATCAGCCCCAGCATTTT. This encodes CASSLGPYSNQPQHF.

The rearrangement links TRBV20-1 to TRBJ2-7; D might be TRBD2 (5 bases). The CDR3 is 13 amino acids. Germline lookup yields CDR1 DFQATT and CDR2 SNEGSKA (reference sequence). V dropped 5 bases and J dropped 2 bases, with 13 bases sitting between them. The CDR3 bases are TGCAGTGCTTCCTCGATCGGGGCCTACGAGCAGTACGTC. Translated: CSASSIGAYEQYV.

Of note for this clonotype: A read error is likely, as this CDR3 ends without the conserved phenylalanine or tryptophan. The limits of the CDR3 on the DNA are not certain, so only TCRdb's listed CDR3 is given. This CDR3 reads CASSLGIGYCDS. The chain is built from TRBV7-9 and TRBJ1-2. With termini counted, the CDR3 has 12 amino acids. Per the germline V gene, CDR1 is SEHNR and CDR2 is FQNEAQ (reference sequence).

The chain uses TRBV7-9 and TRBJ1-1; possibly TRBD1 for D (6 bases). Per germline, CDR1 SEHNR and CDR2 FQNEAQ (reference sequence). This CDR3 contains 14 residues. Trimming left V 7 bases short and J 6 bases short, with 18 bases between. The CDR3 protein is CASTLGGNGAEAFF. CDR3 in DNA: TGTGCCAGCACCCTAGGGGGGAATGGGGCTGAAGCTTTCTTT.

The chain couples TRBV30 to TRBJ2-1; 10 bases match TRBD1. CDR3 length: 14 residues. Germline V gene lookup returns CDR1 GTSNPN and CDR2 SVGIG (reference sequence). Trimming at V came to 1 base and at J to 9 bases, leaving 6 bases not matched to a gene. The CDR3 sequence is CAWSAGTGVGEQFF. For the CDR3, the DNA is TGTGCCTGGAGTGCCGGGACAGGGGTCGGTGAGCAGTTCTTC.

This clonotype showed up just a few times. The chain is built from TRBV9 and TRBJ1-2, with D possibly being TRBD1 (6 bases). Germline V CDR1 and CDR2: SGDLS, YYNGEE. Trimming shortened V by 3 bases and J by 4 bases, and 16 bases separated the two germline ends. CDR3 length equals 15 residues. The chain's CDR3 is CASSAGGPTAYGYTF. The DNA for the CDR3 is TGTGCCAGCAGCGCTGGGGGGCCGACAGCCTATGGCTACACCTTC.

This clonotype is a singleton in its sample. The gene calls are TRBV7-8 and TRBJ2-5; D could derive from TRBD1 or TRBD2 (5 bases each). Trimming shortened V by 5 bases and J by 5 bases, and 15 bases separated the two germline ends. The CDR3 extends over 14 amino acids. The germline CDR1 and CDR2 sequences are SGHVS and FQNEAQ. The DNA for the CDR3 is TGTGCCAGCAGCCGACAGAAATCGGGGGAGACCCAGTACTTC. It specifies CASSRQKSGETQYF. Using reference TRBV7-8 and TRBJ2-5 for the parts outside the CDR3, the full variable domain is GAGVSQSPRYKVAKRGQDVALRCDPISGHVSLFWYQQALGQGPEFLTYFQNEAQLDKSGLPSDRFFAERPEGSVSTLKIQRTQQEDSAVYLCASSRQKSGETQYFGPGTRLLVL.

The V and J genes are TRBV20-1 and TRBJ2-5; D not certain. CDR3 length: 12 amino acids. Germline CDR1 DFQATT, CDR2 SNEGSKA (reference sequence). V was pared by 0 bases and J by 2 bases, with 4 bases between. The CDR3 DNA reads TGCAGTGCTAGAGATCAGCAAGAGACCCAGTACTTC. Translating it yields CSARDQQETQYF.

This chain connects TRBV4-2 to TRBJ1-5; D gene uncertain. The CDR3 consists of 13 residues. Between the trimmed V and J ends, which lost 5 bases and 1 base, there was a span of 6 bases. The germline CDR1 and CDR2 sequences are LGHNA and YNFKEQ. The CDR3 protein is CASSRASNQPQHF. The CDR3 DNA is TGTGCCAGCAGCAGGGCGAGCAATCAGCCCCAGCATTTT.

The DNA of the CDR3 is TGCGCCAGCAGCCCCTACCGGGACAGCGAGCAGTTCTTC. It yields the protein CASSPYRDSEQFF. V and J are TRBV5-1 and TRBJ2-1; the match to TRBD1 covers 7 bases. Germline-derived CDR1 and CDR2 are SGHRS and YFSETQ. The trim removed 4 bases at V and 10 bases at J, leaving 8 bases unmatched. This CDR3 spans 13 amino acids. Drawing the rest from reference TRBV5-1 and TRBJ2-1, the complete variable domain is KAGVTQTPRYLIKTRGQQVTLSCSPISGHRSVSWYQQTPGQGLQFLFEYFSETQRNKGNFPGRFSGRQFSNSRSEMNVSTLELGDSALYLCASSPYRDSEQFFGPGTRLTVL.

This clonotype was found a few times. The chain employs TRBV4-1 and TRBJ1-5, with 7 bases lining up with TRBD1. The germline gives CDR1 MGHRA, CDR2 YSYEKL. J lost 3 bases, V lost 3 bases, and 8 bases had no gene match. The CDR3 extends over 16 amino acids. CDR3 sequence (DNA): TGCGCCAGCAGCCAGAAGCCCACAGGGGCCAATCAGCCCCAGCATTTT. Amino acids: CASSQKPTGANQPQHF.

This clonotype showed up just a few times. Germline and junction disagree at one end, which may indicate a read error. The V and J genes are TRBV12-3 or TRBV12-4 and TRBJ1-3; D is undetermined. The CDR3 contains 13 residues. CDR3 DNA sequence: TGTGTCAGCAGTTTAACAGACCGTAACACCATATATTTT. This translates into CVSSLTDRNTIYF.

This clonotype was seen a few times. The chain carries TRBV6-6 and TRBJ2-1; 7 nucleotides line up with TRBD1. The CDR3 is 16 amino acids. Germline V gene sequence: CDR1 MNHNY, CDR2 SVGAGI (reference sequence). The ends lost 0 bases at V and 4 bases at J; junction bases unmatched: 6. The CDR3 spells CASSYSNRGPYNEQFF. CDR3 nucleotide sequence: TGTGCCAGCAGTTACTCCAACAGGGGACCTTACAATGAGCAGTTCTTC.

The J gene is TRBJ2-6, the V gene TRBV6-2 or TRBV6-3; tentatively, D is TRBD1 or TRBD2 (6 bases each). CDR3 length: 17 residues. Germline loops: CDR1 MNHEY, CDR2 SVGEGT. Trimming left V 8 bases short and J 4 bases short, with 21 bases between. The CDR3 bases are TGTGCCAGCTCCAGAATGCCGGGGGCGAGAGGGGCCAACGTCCTGACTTTC. It codes for CASSRMPGARGANVLTF.

The chain recombines TRBV2 with TRBJ2-3, with D perhaps TRBD2 (5 bases). The V gene lost 2 bases and the J gene lost 3 bases, with 12 bases spanning the gap. The CDR3 extends over 15 amino acids. Germline assignment: CDR1 SNHLY and CDR2 FYNNEI. The CDR3 here is CASSEQRLGTDTQYF. The CDR3 region has the DNA TGTGCCAGCAGTGAACAGCGGCTAGGGACAGATACGCAGTATTTT. The full variable domain, rest sourced from reference TRBV2 and TRBJ2-3, is EPEVTQTPSHQVTQMGQEVILRCVPISNHLYFYWYRQILGQKVEFLVSFYNNEISEKSEIFDDQFSVERPDGSNFTLKIRSTKLEDSAMYFCASSEQRLGTDTQYFGPGTRLTVL.

This clonotype occurred a few times. The chain has TRBV11-1 and TRBJ2-3; no reliable D call. The germline gives CDR1 SGHAT, CDR2 FQDESV (reference sequence). V lost 4 bases, J lost 5 bases, and 7 bases lay in between. This CDR3 region has 12 residues. The CDR3 loop reads CASSSLRDTQYF. The CDR3 DNA sequence: TGTGCCAGCAGCTCCTTAAGAGATACGCAGTATTTT.

The table lists this clonotype with a few counts. The rearrangement uses TRBV20-1 and TRBJ2-5; a weak D match, TRBD2 (7 bases). The CDR3 sequence is 15 residues long. Germline CDR1 is DFQATT and CDR2 is SNEGSKA (reference sequence). V lost 4 bases, J lost 1 base, and 16 bases lay in between. DNA for the CDR3: TGCAGTGCTAATACTGCCGGGGGGCTCCAAGAGACCCAGTACTTC. Its protein product is CSANTAGGLQETQYF.

This clonotype was detected ten times or more. The chain has TRBV11-2 and TRBJ2-1, with D perhaps being TRBD1 or TRBD2 (5 bases each). The germline V and J ends were trimmed by 5 bases and 8 bases, with 13 bases remaining between them. This CDR3 spans 13 amino acids. The germline V gene has CDR1 SGHAT and CDR2 FQNNGV. The CDR3 DNA sequence: TGTGCCAGCAGCGGACAACTAGGAGATGAGCAGTTCTTC. Protein product: CASSGQLGDEQFF.

This clonotype was picked up many times. This chain links TRBV5-1 with TRBJ1-1, with 9 bases lining up with TRBD1. Losses at the gene ends were 5 bases for V and 3 bases for J; bases not matched to a gene: 11. The CDR3 runs to 16 residues. From germline, CDR1 is SGHRS and CDR2 YFSETQ. The CDR3 coding sequence is TGCGCCAGCAGGCCCGGGACAGGGACATATTACACTGAAGCTTTCTTT. Translating it yields CASRPGTGTYYTEAFF.

This clonotype was seen a few times. This rearrangement joins TRBV4-3 to TRBJ1-4; perhaps TRBD1 as D (5 bases). CDR3 length equals 15 residues. V was clipped by 0 bases and J by 7 bases, with 12 bases between them. The V gene's germline CDR1 is LGHNA and CDR2 YSLEER. CDR3 loop: CASSQEGQGGEKLFF. Written as DNA, the CDR3 is TGCGCCAGCAGCCAAGAGGGGCAGGGAGGTGAAAAACTGTTTTTT.

This clonotype was observed many times. The rearrangement uses TRBV10-3 and TRBJ2-5; D is perhaps TRBD1 (6 bases). This CDR3 comprises 14 residues. The V end was cut by 4 bases, the J end by 5 bases, with 14 bases between. Germline CDR1 and CDR2: ENHRY and SYGVKD. The CDR3 spells CAISAEGGGETQYF. The CDR3, as DNA: TGTGCCATCAGTGCCGAAGGGGGTGGGGAGACCCAGTACTTC.

Ten or more counts support this clonotype. The chain joins TRBV25-1 to TRBJ1-1, with a tentative D call TRBD1 (6 bases). This CDR3 has 13 amino acids. Germline CDR1 and CDR2: MGHDK and SYGVNS. V was cut by 5 bases and J by 0 bases, with 7 bases left in between. The CDR3 region is CASSTGLNTEAFF. CDR3 nucleotide sequence: TGTGCCAGCAGTACAGGGTTGAACACTGAAGCTTTCTTT.

This clonotype has just a few counts. This rearrangement joins TRBV20-1 to TRBJ2-6, with TRBD2 as a possible D gene (5 bases). CDR1 DFQATT and CDR2 SNEGSKA come from the germline V gene (reference sequence). With 5 bases removed from V and 1 base from J, the gap between germline ends came to 9 bases. The CDR3 runs to 14 residues. Here the CDR3 reads CSAGTGSGANVLTF. The CDR3 DNA sequence: TGCAGTGCTGGAACGGGGTCTGGGGCCAACGTCCTGACTTTC.

The chain is built from TRBV7-2 and TRBJ1-1, with TRBD1 matching over 8 bases. The CDR3 contains 14 residues. V lost 5 bases, J lost 4 bases, and 6 bases stayed unmatched. The germline CDR1 and CDR2 sequences are SGHTA and FQGNSA. This chain's CDR3 is CASSPTGVATEAFF. CDR3 nucleotides: TGTGCCAGCAGCCCGACAGGGGTAGCCACTGAAGCTTTCTTT. Together with reference TRBV7-2 and TRBJ1-1, the CDR3 gives the full variable domain: GAGVSQSPSNKVTEKGKDVELRCDPISGHTALYWYRQSLGQGLEFLIYFQGNSAPDKSGLPSDRFSAERTGGSVSTLTIQRTQQEDSAVYLCASSPTGVATEAFFGQGTRLTVV.

This clonotype has at least ten counts. The chain is built from TRBV7-9 and TRBJ2-1; 10 bases are shared with TRBD2. Germline V lookup: CDR1 SEHNR, CDR2 FQNEAQ (reference sequence). V was clipped by 4 bases and J by 6 bases; unmatched bases: 9. This CDR3 has 16 amino acids. The CDR3 region has the DNA TGTGCCAGCAGCTCCCTTTCTAGCGGGGGTATCAATGAGCAGTTCTTC. As protein: CASSSLSSGGINEQFF.